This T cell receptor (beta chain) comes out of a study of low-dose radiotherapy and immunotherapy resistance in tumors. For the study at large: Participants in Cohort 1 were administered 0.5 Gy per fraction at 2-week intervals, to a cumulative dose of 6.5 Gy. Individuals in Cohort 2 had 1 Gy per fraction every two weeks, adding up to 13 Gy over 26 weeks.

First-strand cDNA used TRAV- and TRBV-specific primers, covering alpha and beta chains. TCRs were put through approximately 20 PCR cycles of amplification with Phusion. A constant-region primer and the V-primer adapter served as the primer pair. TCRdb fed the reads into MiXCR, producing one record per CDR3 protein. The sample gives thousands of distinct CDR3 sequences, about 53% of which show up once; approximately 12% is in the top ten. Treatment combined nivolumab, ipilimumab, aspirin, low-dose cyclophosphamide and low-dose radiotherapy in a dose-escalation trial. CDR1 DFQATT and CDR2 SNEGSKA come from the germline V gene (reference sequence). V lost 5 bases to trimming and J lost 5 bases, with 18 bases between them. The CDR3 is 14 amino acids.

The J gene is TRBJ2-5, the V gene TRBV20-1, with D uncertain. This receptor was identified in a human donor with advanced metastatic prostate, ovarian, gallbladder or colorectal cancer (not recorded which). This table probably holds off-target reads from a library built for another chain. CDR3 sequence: CSAPTLPLGETQYF. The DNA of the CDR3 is TGCAGTGCTCCGACTCTCCCCCTGGGGGAGACCCAGTACTTC.